Listed below are T cell receptor beta chains from one sample, sequenced in a study of technical replicates of blood from a few donors. Sequencing used immunoSEQ multiplex PCR; TCRdb keeps in-frame clones, though not all of them. The table includes over 75,000 clones, nearly 98% detected once. Sequenced material: T cells isolated from PBMCs. These receptors were collected from a human donor in good health. Each CDR3 is given with its conserved first and last residue. Clone size is shown for a subset of rows, as once, few, many or a class of expanded clone.

>TRBV6-4|-|TRBJ2-1
CASRLYNEQFF
>TRBV9|-|TRBJ1-1
CASKGMNTEAFF
>TRBV7-6|-|TRBJ2-7
CASSLVASGRDEQYF
>TRBV5-4|-|TRBJ2-2
CASSLLSGNTGELFF
>TRBV6-5|-|TRBJ1-2
CASSWRGLNYGYTF
>TRBV2|-|TRBJ1-6
CASSEAQTGGPNSPLHF
>TRBV5-8|once|TRBJ1-5
CASSPRDRVYQPQHF
>TRBV7-6|-|TRBJ1-2
CASSSQGLWGYTF
>TRBV10-2|-|TRBJ2-3
CASRGGNSTDTQYF
>TRBV5-6|-|TRBJ2-1
CASSPWTVYNEQFF
>TRBV10-1|-|TRBJ1-1
CAFQARGNTEAFF
>TRBV28|-|TRBJ2-7
CASSFAGGEQYF
>TRBV2|-|TRBJ2-3
CASSYPRDRGLAGGATDTQYF
>TRBV5-1|-|TRBJ1-1
CASNPDRRNTEAFF
>TRBV6-5|-|TRBJ1-1
CASRIIANTEAFF
>TRBV28|-|TRBJ1-2
CASSSVGHAYGYTF
>TRBV9|-|TRBJ2-2
CASSVYTGGAFGGELFF
>TRBV7-9|few|TRBJ1-2
CAVPHPGHYGYTF